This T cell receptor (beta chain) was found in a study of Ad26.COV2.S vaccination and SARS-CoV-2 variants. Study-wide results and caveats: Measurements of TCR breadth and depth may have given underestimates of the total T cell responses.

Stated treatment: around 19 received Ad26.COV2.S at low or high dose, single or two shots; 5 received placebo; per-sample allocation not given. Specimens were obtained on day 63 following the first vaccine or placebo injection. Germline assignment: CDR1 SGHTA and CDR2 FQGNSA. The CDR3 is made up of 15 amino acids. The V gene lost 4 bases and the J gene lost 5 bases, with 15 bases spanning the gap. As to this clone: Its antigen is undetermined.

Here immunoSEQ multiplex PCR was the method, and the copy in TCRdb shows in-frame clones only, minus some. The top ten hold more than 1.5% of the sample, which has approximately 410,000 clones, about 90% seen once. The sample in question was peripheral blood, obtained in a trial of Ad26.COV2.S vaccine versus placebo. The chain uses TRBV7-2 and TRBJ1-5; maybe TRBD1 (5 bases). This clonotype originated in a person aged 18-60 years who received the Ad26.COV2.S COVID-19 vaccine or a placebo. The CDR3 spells CASSSLGGGHQPQHF. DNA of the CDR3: TGTGCCAGCAGCTCCCTTGGGGGGGGTCATCAGCCCCAGCATTTT.